One T cell receptor beta chain is described in this entry. Its target is not known. TCRdb called the multiplex PCR reads again in MiXCR, with one record for every CDR3 protein. The repertoire includes 200,000 to 250,000 distinct CDR3 sequences, roughly 32% of them detected once, and approximately 1.4% sits in the top ten. The sample originates from a study of breast tumors, draining lymph nodes, adjacent tissues. Samples came from axillary lymph nodes draining the breast cancer. Whole-study findings and limits: Tumor and nontumor repertoires were significantly more similar in luminal-like than in basal-like breast cancer. Tumor repertoires ranked between lymph nodes and nontumor tissue in diversity, with V and J gene preferences. Most tumor T cells seemingly derive from lymph node, then expand in tumor. Tumor T cell lymph node origin was a supported hypothesis, not proven.

J was trimmed by 8 bases and V by 7 bases; bases with no gene match: 16. This CDR3 has 15 amino acids. The V gene's germline CDR1 is SGHNT and CDR2 YENEEA. The chain uses TRBV11-3 and TRBJ1-2, with 7 bases identical to TRBD1. Source material: axillary lymph node tissue. This TCR came from a female donor with breast cancer. Some clones in this sample may be carry-over from other donors' samples. CDR3 bases: TGTGCCAGCACGAGGGGGGGCAGGGGGTATACGGGCTACACCTTC. Protein product: CASTRGGRGYTGYTF.